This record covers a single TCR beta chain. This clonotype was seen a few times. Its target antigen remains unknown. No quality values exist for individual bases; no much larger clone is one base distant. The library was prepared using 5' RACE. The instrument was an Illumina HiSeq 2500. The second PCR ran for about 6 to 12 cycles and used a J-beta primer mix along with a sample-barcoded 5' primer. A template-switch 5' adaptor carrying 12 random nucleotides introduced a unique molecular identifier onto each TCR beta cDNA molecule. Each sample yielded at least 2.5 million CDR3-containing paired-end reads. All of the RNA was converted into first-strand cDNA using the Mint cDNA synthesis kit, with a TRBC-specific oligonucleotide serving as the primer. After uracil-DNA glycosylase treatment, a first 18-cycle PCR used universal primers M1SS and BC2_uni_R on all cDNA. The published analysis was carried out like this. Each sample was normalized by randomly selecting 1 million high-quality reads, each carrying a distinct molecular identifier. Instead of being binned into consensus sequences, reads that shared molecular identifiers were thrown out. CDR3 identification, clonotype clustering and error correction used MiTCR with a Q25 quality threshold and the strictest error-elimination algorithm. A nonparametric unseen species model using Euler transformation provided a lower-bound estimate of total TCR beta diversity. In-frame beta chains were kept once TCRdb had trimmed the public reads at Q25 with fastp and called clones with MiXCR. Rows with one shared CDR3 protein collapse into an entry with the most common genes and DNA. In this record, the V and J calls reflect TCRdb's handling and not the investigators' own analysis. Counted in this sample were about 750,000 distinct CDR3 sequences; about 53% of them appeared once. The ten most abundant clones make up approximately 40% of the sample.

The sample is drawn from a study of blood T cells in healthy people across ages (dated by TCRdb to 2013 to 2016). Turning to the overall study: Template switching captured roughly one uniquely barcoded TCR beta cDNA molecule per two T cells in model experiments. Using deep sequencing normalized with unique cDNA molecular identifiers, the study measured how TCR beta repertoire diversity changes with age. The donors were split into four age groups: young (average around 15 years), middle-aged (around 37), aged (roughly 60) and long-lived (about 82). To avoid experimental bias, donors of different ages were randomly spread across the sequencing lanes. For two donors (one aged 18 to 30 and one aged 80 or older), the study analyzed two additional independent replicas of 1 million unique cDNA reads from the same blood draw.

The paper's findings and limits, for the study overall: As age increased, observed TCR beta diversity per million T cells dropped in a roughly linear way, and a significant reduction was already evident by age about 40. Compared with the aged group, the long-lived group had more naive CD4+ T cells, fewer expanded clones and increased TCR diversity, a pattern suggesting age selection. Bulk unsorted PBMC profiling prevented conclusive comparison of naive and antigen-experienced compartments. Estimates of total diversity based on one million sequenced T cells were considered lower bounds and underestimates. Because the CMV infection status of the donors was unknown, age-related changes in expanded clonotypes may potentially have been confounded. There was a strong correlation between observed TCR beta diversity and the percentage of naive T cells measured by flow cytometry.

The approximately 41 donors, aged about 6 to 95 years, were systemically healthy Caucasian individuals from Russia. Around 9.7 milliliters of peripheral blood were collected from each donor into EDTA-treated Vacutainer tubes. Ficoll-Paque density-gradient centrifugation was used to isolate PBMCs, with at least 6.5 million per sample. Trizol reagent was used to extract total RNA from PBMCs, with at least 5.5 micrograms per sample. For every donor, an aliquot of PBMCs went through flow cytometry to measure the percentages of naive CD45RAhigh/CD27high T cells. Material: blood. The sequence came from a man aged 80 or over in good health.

The CDR3 region has the sequence CASEDSGYYGYTF. The nucleotides are TGTGCCAGCGAGGACTCAGGGTACTATGGCTACACCTTC. Recombination connected TRBV6-6 to TRBJ1-2; TRBD1 could be the D gene, as 5 bases match. CDR1 and CDR2 (MNHNY, SVGAGI) derive from the germline V gene (reference sequence). From the cysteine through the phenylalanine, the CDR3 covers 13 amino acids. Only the CDR3 region is kept as DNA, spanning 39 bases read in frame from base 1. Trimming takes 8 bases from V and 3 bases from J, and the germline ends sit 13 bases apart.